A single T cell receptor beta chain is shown here with its context. Its matching antigen is unknown. This sample stems from a study of T cell repertoires in cytomegalovirus infection. Study-level information: Public TCR beta signatures marked donors with CMV infection and the matching HLA.

In TCRdb, the reads were re-called with MiXCR into one record per CDR3 protein. The sample lists a few hundred thousand distinct CDR3 sequences; approximately 15% were seen once. V shed 5 bases, J shed 0 bases, and the junction held 19 bases outside the gene matches. CDR1 and CDR2 (germline): SGHVS, FNYEAQ. The CDR3 has 20 amino acids. Notes on the study in general: Individuals carrying CMV plus the relevant HLA were identified by cumulative frequency of public TCR beta families.

The specimen was CD8+ T cells from PBMCs. This sequence joins TRBV7-6 and TRBJ2-3; 8 positions match TRBD2. This sequence was found in a human donor in good health (CMV status not recorded). Some clones in this sample may be carry-over from other donors' samples. This chain's CDR3 is CASSPQQGRGVPHSTDTQYF. CDR3 DNA sequence: TGTGCCAGCAGCCCCCAACAAGGGCGGGGGGTGCCCCATAGCACAGATACGCAGTATTTT.